The sequence of this TCR beta chain was determined in a study of blood T cells in healthy people across ages. A sample-barcoded 5' primer and a J-beta primer mix were used in a second PCR of about 7 to 12 cycles. All samples yielded 2.5 million or more CDR3-containing paired-end reads. TCRdb called the 5' RACE reads again in MiXCR, with one record for every CDR3 protein. The repertoire holds 1.5 million to 2 million distinct CDR3 sequences, with 39% as singletons. This clonotype was recorded many times. CDR3 size: 15 residues. Germline trimming cut 3 bases from V and 3 bases from J; bases unmatched to any gene: 4. Germline V lookup: CDR1 SGHTA, CDR2 FQGNSA.

V and J are TRBV7-2 and TRBJ2-1; 8 bases are a match to TRBD1. The source is a human donor in good health. The sequenced material came from blood. For the CDR3, the DNA is TGTGCCAGCAGCTTCTTCGGACAGGGCTACAATGAGCAGTTCTTC. It translates to CASSFFGQGYNEQFF.